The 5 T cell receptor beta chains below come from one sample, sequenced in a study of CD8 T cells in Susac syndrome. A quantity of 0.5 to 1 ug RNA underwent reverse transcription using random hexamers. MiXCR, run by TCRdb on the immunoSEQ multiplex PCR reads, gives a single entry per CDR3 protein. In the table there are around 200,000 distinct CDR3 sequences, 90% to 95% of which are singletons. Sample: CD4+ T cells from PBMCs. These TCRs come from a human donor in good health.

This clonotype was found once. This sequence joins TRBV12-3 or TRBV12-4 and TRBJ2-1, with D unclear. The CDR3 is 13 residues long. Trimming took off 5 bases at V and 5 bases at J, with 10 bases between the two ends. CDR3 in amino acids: CASSMGNNNEQFF. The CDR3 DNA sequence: TGTGCCAGCAGTATGGGGAATAACAATGAGCAGTTCTTC.

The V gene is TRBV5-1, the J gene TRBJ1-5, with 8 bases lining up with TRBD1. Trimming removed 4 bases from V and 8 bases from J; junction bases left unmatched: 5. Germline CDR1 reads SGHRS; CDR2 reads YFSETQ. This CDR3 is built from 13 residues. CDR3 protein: CASSTDREEPQHF. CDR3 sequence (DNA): TGCGCCAGCAGCACGGACAGGGAAGAGCCCCAGCATTTT.

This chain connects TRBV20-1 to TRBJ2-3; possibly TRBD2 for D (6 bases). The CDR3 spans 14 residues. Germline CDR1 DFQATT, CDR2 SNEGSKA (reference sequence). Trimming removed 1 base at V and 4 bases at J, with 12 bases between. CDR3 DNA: TGCAGTGCTAGAGTGCCGGGGGTGCCAGATACGCAGTATTTT. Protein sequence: CSARVPGVPDTQYF.

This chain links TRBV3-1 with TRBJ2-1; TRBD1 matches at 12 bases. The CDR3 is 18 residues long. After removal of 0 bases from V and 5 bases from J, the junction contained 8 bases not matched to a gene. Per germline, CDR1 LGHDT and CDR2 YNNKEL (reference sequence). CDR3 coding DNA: TGTGCCAGCAGCCAAGATAGGGGGACAGGGGGCGCTAACAATGAGCAGTTCTTC. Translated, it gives CASSQDRGTGGANNEQFF.

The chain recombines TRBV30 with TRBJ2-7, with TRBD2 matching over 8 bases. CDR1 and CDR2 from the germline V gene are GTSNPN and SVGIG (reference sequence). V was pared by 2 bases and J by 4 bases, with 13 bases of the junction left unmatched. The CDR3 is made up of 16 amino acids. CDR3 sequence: CAWSHPAGTSLYEQYV. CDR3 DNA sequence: TGTGCCTGGAGTCACCCAGCAGGGACTAGTTTGTACGAGCAGTACGTC.